These T cell receptor beta chains were read from a single sample in a study of blood T cell repertoires in COVID-19. Here immunoSEQ multiplex PCR was the method, and the copy in TCRdb shows in-frame clones only, minus some. The sample carries 65,000 to 70,000 clones, about 90% recorded once. Sequencing was performed on peripheral blood. The source of these receptors is a human donor with active COVID-19. The donor label of this sample is uncertain. Both conserved end residues are part of each CDR3. D genes are given only for firm matches.

J	V	D	CDR3	DNA
TRBJ1-5	TRBV15	NA	CATSGDNNQPQHF	TGTGCCACCAGCGGGGACAACAATCAGCCCCAGCATTTT
TRBJ1-2	TRBV7-2	NA	CASSYNSGQPYGYTF	TGTGCCAGCAGCTATAACAGTGGACAGCCTTATGGCTACACCTTC
TRBJ2-3	TRBV28	TRBD2	CASSFRGGRGDTQYF	TGTGCCAGCAGTTTCCGGGGCGGGAGAGGAGATACGCAGTATTTT
TRBJ2-1	TRBV7-2	NA	CASLTRATGGNNEQFF	TGTGCCAGCCTCACACGCGCAACCGGGGGAAACAATGAGCAGTTCTTC
TRBJ2-3	TRBV7-2	TRBD2	CASSLGGGGRATDTQYF	TGTGCCAGCAGCTTAGGAGGGGGCGGGAGGGCAACAGATACGCAGTATTTT
TRBJ1-2	TRBV7-2	NA	CASRQREGFYGYTF	TGTGCCAGCAGACAAAGAGAGGGTTTCTATGGCTACACCTTC
TRBJ1-5	TRBV6-6	TRBD1	CASRRDSSNQPQHF	TGTGCCAGCAGGCGGGACAGTAGCAATCAGCCCCAGCATTTT
TRBJ2-3	TRBV5-1	TRBD1	CASSLGDRGLSDTQYF	TGCGCCAGCAGCTTGGGGGACAGGGGCTTATCAGATACGCAGTATTTT
TRBJ1-2	TRBV19	NA	CASSIGAATVLNGYTF	TGTGCCAGTAGTATAGGGGCAGCCACCGTCCTCAATGGCTACACCTTC
TRBJ2-7	TRBV3-1/TRBV3-2	NA	CASSRTRDYEQYF	TGTGCCAGCAGCCGGACGCGGGACTACGAGCAGTACTTC